One sample yielded the 19 T cell receptor beta chains listed below, sequenced in a study of blood T cells in healthy people across ages. Through a sample-barcoded 5' primer and a J-beta primer mix, a second PCR was run for roughly 7 to 11 cycles. TCRdb itself ran the 5' RACE reads through MiXCR, one entry per CDR3 protein. Found here are 700,000 or so distinct CDR3 sequences, roughly 41% of them singletons; the top ten hold about 30%. Sequencing was performed on blood. Receptors originate from an elderly man in good health.

The V gene is TRBV7-9, the J gene TRBJ2-7, with D possibly being TRBD2 (5 bases). Trimming shortened V by 6 bases and J by 1 base, and 22 bases separated the two germline ends. CDR3 length equals 17 residues. The germline gives CDR1 SEHNR, CDR2 FQNEAQ (reference sequence). The CDR3 DNA reads as TGTGCCAGCAGTCATACCCCCTCTACGGGGTTATCCTACGAGCAGTACTTC. The encoded protein is CASSHTPSTGLSYEQYF.

This clonotype has only a few counts. The V and J genes are TRBV20-1 and TRBJ2-5; the match to TRBD2 covers 10 bases. The CDR3 has 15 amino acids. In germline, CDR1 is DFQATT, CDR2 SNEGSKA (reference sequence). The ends lost 3 bases at V and 5 bases at J; junction bases unmatched: 9. CDR3: CSASVSGGAEETQYF. The CDR3 DNA reads as TGCAGTGCTAGTGTGAGCGGGGGGGCGGAGGAGACCCAGTACTTC.

The sample holds a few counts of this clonotype. The chain employs TRBV4-1 and TRBJ2-3; 8 nucleotides line up with TRBD1. Germline-derived CDR1 and CDR2 are MGHRA and YSYEKL. The CDR3 length is 17 residues. The J segment lost 3 bases and the V segment lost 4 bases, leaving 12 bases of the junction unmatched. The CDR3 loop reads CASSPRMQGARTDTQYF. The CDR3 bases are TGCGCCAGCAGCCCAAGGATGCAGGGGGCAAGAACAGATACGCAGTATTTT.

This sequence joins TRBV25-1 and TRBJ2-1, with D perhaps matching TRBD1 or TRBD2 (5 bases each). Looked up from germline, CDR1 is MGHDK and CDR2 is SYGVNS. The length of the CDR3 is 13 residues. Between the trimmed V and J ends, which lost 7 bases and 0 bases, there was a span of 7 bases. In nucleotides, the CDR3 is TGTGCCAGCAAGGGGAGCTCCTACAATGAGCAGTTCTTC. Translating gives CASKGSSYNEQFF. Full variable domain (rest looked up from reference TRBV25-1 and TRBJ2-1): EADIYQTPRYLVIGTGKKITLECSQTMGHDKMYWYQQDPGMELHLIHYSYGVNSTEKGDLSSESTVSRIRTEHFPLTLESARPSHTSQYLCASKGSSYNEQFFGPGTRLTVL.

This clonotype was counted a few times. V gene TRBV5-1 combines with J gene TRBJ1-1; D is unclear. The CDR3 spans 15 residues. V gave up 7 bases and J gave up 5 bases, with 21 bases separating them. Germline lookup yields CDR1 SGHRS and CDR2 YFSETQ. The CDR3 DNA is TGCGCCAGCGGTTCCAACTCGTATGGAGGGACTGAAGCTTTCTTT. It yields the protein CASGSNSYGGTEAFF.

This clonotype was observed a few times. This sequence joins TRBV4-3 and TRBJ2-1; D gene unclear. Trimming cost V 3 bases and J 9 bases, with 18 bases left between them. Looked up from germline, CDR1 is LGHNA and CDR2 is YSLEER. This CDR3 region has 15 residues. Here the CDR3 reads CASSQVTVGLAEQFF. The CDR3, as DNA: TGCGCCAGCAGCCAGGTGACTGTTGGATTGGCTGAGCAGTTCTTC.

The rearrangement joins TRBV21-1 to TRBJ2-7. TRBV21-1 is a pseudogene locus. The CDR3 has 15 residues. This CDR3 is CASSKGAGANYEQYF. CDR3 coding DNA: TGTGCCAGCAGCAAAGGGGCAGGAGCTAACTACGAGCAGTACTTC.

This chain joins TRBV20-1 and TRBJ2-7; 8 bases map to TRBD2. The DNA end favors TRBJ2-5, so the J call may be wrong. Germline V lookup: CDR1 DFQATT, CDR2 SNEGSKA (reference sequence). The CDR3 totals 15 residues. CDR3 sequence (DNA): TGCAGTGCTACGCGAGCGGAAGGCGGGGGGAAGACCCAGTACTTC. Encoded protein: CSATRAEGGGKTQYF.

Concerning this clonotype itself: The junction and the germline gene differ at one end; a read error may be behind it. The chain combines TRBV15 with TRBJ1-2, with a tentative D call TRBD1 (5 bases). The CDR3 consists of 16 residues. Germline CDR1 LNHNV, CDR2 YYDKDF (reference sequence). The CDR3 spells CVTSRETPTGVYGYTF. As DNA, the CDR3 is TGTGTCACCAGCAGAGAAACCCCTACAGGAGTCTATGGCTACACCTTC.

There are a few counts of this clonotype. The CDR3 sequence is CASSQAQSGTGNHYEQYF. The CDR3 nucleotides are TGTGCCAGCAGCCAAGCCCAGTCCGGGACTGGAAATCACTACGAGCAGTACTTC. V and J are TRBV4-2 and TRBJ2-7, with D possibly TRBD2 on 6 matching bases. The CDR3 runs to 18 residues. V gave up 1 base and J gave up 3 bases, with 22 bases separating them. Germline CDR1 is LGHNA and CDR2 is YNFKEQ.

V is TRBV2 and J is TRBJ1-1, with a tentative D call TRBD1 (6 bases). In germline, CDR1 is SNHLY, CDR2 FYNNEI. This CDR3 comprises 15 residues. V lost 5 bases to trimming and J lost 4 bases, with 17 bases between them. CDR3 sequence reads: CASSPMTGQVTEAFF. CDR3 sequence (DNA): TGTGCCAGCAGTCCCATGACAGGACAAGTCACTGAAGCTTTCTTT.

This clonotype was seen more than once but under ten times. The chain employs TRBV7-2 and TRBJ2-1; 14 bases match TRBD2. Germline trimming cut 4 bases from V and 3 bases from J; bases unmatched to any gene: 8. The germline CDR1 and CDR2 sequences are SGHTA and FQGNSA. The CDR3 has 18 residues. Written as DNA, the CDR3 is TGTGCCAGCAGCTCCTGGACTAGCGGGAGGCCCGGCTACAATGAGCAGTTCTTC. This encodes CASSSWTSGRPGYNEQFF.

This clonotype has only a few counts. The J gene is TRBJ1-2, the V gene TRBV7-2; 8 nucleotides agree with TRBD1. Germline V lookup: CDR1 SGHTA, CDR2 FQGNSA. V shed 10 bases and J 8 bases; nucleotides not matched to a gene: 9. This CDR3 spans 12 amino acids. The CDR3 is CATQTGGRGYTF. Written as DNA, the CDR3 is TGTGCCACCCAAACAGGGGGAAGAGGCTACACCTTC.

This clonotype was seen many times. This rearrangement joins TRBV7-2 to TRBJ2-1, with 11 bases that match TRBD2. V shed 5 bases, J shed 8 bases, and the junction held 11 bases outside the gene matches. In germline, CDR1 is SGHTA, CDR2 FQGNSA. This CDR3 region has 16 residues. The CDR3 sequence: CASSQVRSGGAHEQFF. The CDR3 coding sequence is TGTGCCAGCAGCCAAGTTCGTAGCGGGGGGGCCCATGAGCAGTTCTTC.

The chain uses TRBV5-1 and TRBJ2-3; a weak D match, TRBD2 (7 bases). Germline assignment: CDR1 SGHRS and CDR2 YFSETQ. CDR3 length: 14 residues. V gave up 7 bases and J gave up 4 bases, with 16 bases separating them. CDR3 nucleotide sequence: TGCGCCAGCCCCCGCTCGGGGGGCTCAGATACGCAGTATTTT. Its protein is CASPRSGGSDTQYF.

This clonotype has only a few counts. J is TRBJ2-7 and V is TRBV10-3, with 12 bases identical to TRBD1. The germline CDR1 and CDR2 sequences are ENHRY and SYGVKD. CDR3 length: 15 residues. V was pared by 4 bases and J by 1 base, with 2 bases of the junction left unmatched. DNA of the CDR3: TGTGCCATCAGTGCGGGACAGGGGGCTTCCTACGAGCAGTACTTC. Its translation is CAISAGQGASYEQYF.

This clonotype was picked up a small number of times. This chain connects TRBV7-2 to TRBJ2-5; 8 nucleotides line up with TRBD2. Near its end, the DNA agrees better with TRBJ2-7, so the J call may be wrong. The CDR3 spans 18 residues. Germline V gene data show CDR1 as SGHTA and CDR2 as FQGNSA. This chain's CDR3 is CASSWALAGHTQRDEQYF. CDR3 sequence (DNA): TGTGCCAGCAGCTGGGCCCTAGCGGGCCATACCCAGCGGGACGAGCAGTACTTC.

With respect to this clonotype: A much larger clone differs by one base, so this may be a read error. This rearrangement joins TRBV28 to TRBJ2-3, with a tentative D call TRBD1 (5 bases). The CDR3 has 14 amino acids. Germline assignment: CDR1 MDHEN and CDR2 SYDVKM. Trimming shortened V by 10 bases and J by 1 base, and 15 bases separated the two germline ends. For the CDR3, the DNA is TGTGCCAACATTGACAGTTTTCGCACAGATACGCAGTATTTT. Its protein is CANIDSFRTDTQYF. Using reference TRBV28 and TRBJ2-3 for the parts outside the CDR3, the full variable domain is DVKVTQSSRYLVKRTGEKVFLECVQDMDHENMFWYRQDPGLGLRLIYFSYDVKMKEKGDIPEGYSVSREKKERFSLILESASTNQTSMYLCANIDSFRTDTQYFGPGTRLTVL.

The J gene is TRBJ2-3, the V gene TRBV6-1; the match to TRBD2 covers 12 bases. The CDR3 covers 15 residues. The J segment lost 4 bases and the V segment lost 4 bases, leaving 3 bases of the junction unmatched. Germline CDR1 is MNHNS and CDR2 is SASEGT. The CDR3: CASSGASGGADTQYF. The CDR3 coding sequence is TGTGCCAGCAGTGGGGCTAGCGGGGGGGCAGATACGCAGTATTTT.